This T cell receptor beta chain was found in a study of graft-versus-host responses after intestinal transplantation. Sequencing used immunoSEQ multiplex PCR; TCRdb keeps in-frame clones, though not all of them. The top ten hold about 0.2% of the sample, which has about 110,000 clones, around 94% seen once. Worth noting for this clone: Its antigen is still unknown.

V lost 0 bases, J lost 3 bases, and 8 bases lay in between. The length of the CDR3 is 13 residues. In germline, CDR1 is GTSNPN, CDR2 SVGIG (reference sequence). The sequenced sample was unstimulated CD4+ T cells sorted from spleen or lymph node cells, obtained before transplant. The sequence derives from a human donor who was the organ donor for an intestinal transplant. The chain employs TRBV30 and TRBJ1-1; D remains ambiguous. CDR3 residues: CAWSVYTHTEAFF. For the CDR3, the DNA is TGTGCCTGGAGTGTCTACACACACACTGAAGCTTTCTTT.